The 3 T cell receptor beta chains below were found in one sample sequenced in a study of cytomegalovirus exposure and HLA in healthy donors. A multiplex PCR was run with 60 Vbeta primers and 13 Jbeta primers. Some clones are missing from TCRdb's copy, which holds only in-frame ones; the method was immunoSEQ multiplex PCR. The sample consists of fewer than 200,000 clones, around three quarters of them appearing once. The sample comprised PBMCs. These receptors all come from a boy aged 10-17 years in good health and CMV-seronegative.

The chain couples TRBV6-7 to TRBJ2-1, with a weak D call TRBD2 (6 bases). TRBV6-7 falls under the ORF class, with uncertain function. The CDR3 is 11 residues long. This CDR3 reads CGGDSYNEQFF. CDR3 in DNA: TGTGGGGGGGATTCTTACAATGAGCAGTTCTTC.

V gene TRBV5-6 combines with J gene TRBJ2-2; possible D gene TRBD2, 7 bases. CDR1 SGHDT and CDR2 YYEEEE come from the germline V gene. V was clipped by 4 bases and J by 6 bases, with 10 bases between them. The CDR3 covers 13 residues. The CDR3 protein is CASSPGGPGELFF. The CDR3 nucleotides are TGTGCCAGCAGCCCCGGGGGGCCCGGGGAGCTGTTTTTT.

This chain connects TRBV29-1 to TRBJ2-3; TRBD1 matches 10 bases. Losses at the gene ends were 4 bases for V and 0 bases for J; bases not matched to a gene: 1. From germline, CDR1 is SQVTM and CDR2 ANQGSEA. The CDR3 totals 14 residues. The CDR3 loop reads CSVADRGSTDTQYF. As DNA, the CDR3 is TGCAGCGTTGCGGACAGGGGGAGCACAGATACGCAGTATTTT.